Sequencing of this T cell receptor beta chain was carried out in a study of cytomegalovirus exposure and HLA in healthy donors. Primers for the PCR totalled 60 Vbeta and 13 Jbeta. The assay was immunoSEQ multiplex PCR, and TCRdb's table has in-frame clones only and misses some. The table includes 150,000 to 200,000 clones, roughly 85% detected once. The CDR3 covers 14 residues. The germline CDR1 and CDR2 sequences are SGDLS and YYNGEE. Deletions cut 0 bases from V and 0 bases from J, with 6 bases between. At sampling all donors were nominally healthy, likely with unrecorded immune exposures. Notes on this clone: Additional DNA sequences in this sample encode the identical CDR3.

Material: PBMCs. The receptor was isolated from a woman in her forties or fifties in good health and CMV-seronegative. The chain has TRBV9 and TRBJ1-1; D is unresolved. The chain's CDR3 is CASSVGQVNTEAFF. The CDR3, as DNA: TGTGCCAGCAGCGTAGGGCAGGTGAACACTGAAGCTTTCTTT.